The source of this T cell receptor (beta chain) is a study of shared clonotypes between healthy human individuals. Overall study: CD4 naive cells filled three plates per donor, CD4 memory three, CD8 naive two and CD8 memory one.

The CDR3 sequence is 17 residues long. The V gene's germline CDR1 is SGHVS and CDR2 FQNEAQ. V shed 2 bases and J shed 0 bases, with 13 bases lying between them. General study points: Naive subsets typically showed greater estimated richness than memory subsets.

CD45RO-negative, CCR7-positively selected cells formed the naive CD8 fraction, excluding terminally differentiated effector memory CD45RA+ cells. In the case of this clone: Its antigen is as yet unknown.

It was roughly 200 ng DNA, about 30,000 T cell genomes, that sorted-subset replicate PCRs used. Using immunoSEQ multiplex PCR, the repertoire was profiled, and TCRdb retains in-frame clones only, with some absent. The data show hundreds of thousands of clones, more than 85% seen once. J is TRBJ2-2 and V is TRBV7-8; possible D gene TRBD2, 5 bases. The sample was naive CD8+ T cells sorted from blood. This TCR derives from a man in his thirties or forties in good health. The CDR3 DNA is TGTGCCAGCAGCTTACTCCTAGCAGACGCGAACACCGGGGAGCTGTTTTTT. Protein sequence: CASSLLLADANTGELFF. Full variable domain (remainder filled in from reference TRBV7-8 and TRBJ2-2): GAGVSQSPRYKVAKRGQDVALRCDPISGHVSLFWYQQALGQGPEFLTYFQNEAQLDKSGLPSDRFFAERPEGSVSTLKIQRTQQEDSAVYLCASSLLLADANTGELFFGEGSRLTVL.